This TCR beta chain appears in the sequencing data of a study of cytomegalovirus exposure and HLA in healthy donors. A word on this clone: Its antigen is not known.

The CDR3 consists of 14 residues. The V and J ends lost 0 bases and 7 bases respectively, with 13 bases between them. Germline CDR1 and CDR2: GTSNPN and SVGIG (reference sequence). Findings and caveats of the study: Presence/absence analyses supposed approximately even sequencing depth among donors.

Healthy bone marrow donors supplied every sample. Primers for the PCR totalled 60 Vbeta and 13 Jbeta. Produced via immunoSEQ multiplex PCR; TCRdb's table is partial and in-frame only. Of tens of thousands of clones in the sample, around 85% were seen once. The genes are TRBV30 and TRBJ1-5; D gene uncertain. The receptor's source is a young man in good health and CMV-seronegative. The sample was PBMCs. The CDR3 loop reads CAWSVRRVDQPQHF. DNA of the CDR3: TGTGCCTGGAGTGTACGTCGGGTCGACCAGCCCCAGCATTTT.